One sample yielded the 32 T cell receptor beta chains listed below, sequenced in a study of radiation and T cells in renal cell carcinoma. Specified treatment: 15 Gy SBRT to primary tumor, nephrectomy 4 weeks later. Clones were read by immunoSEQ multiplex PCR, and TCRdb kept only the in-frame ones, dropping some. The table has 15,000 to 20,000 clones, 50% seen once; the top ten hold 30% to 50%. This material consisted of tumor tissue, taken from a patient whose treatment included radiotherapy and nephrectomy. These receptors came from a woman aged 55-69 years with renal cell carcinoma.

This clone has a count of ten or more. J is TRBJ2-2 and V is TRBV7-2, with a possible D match to TRBD2 (6 bases). Deletions cut 5 bases from V and 4 bases from J, with 14 bases between. The CDR3 sequence is 15 residues long. Germline loops: CDR1 SGHTA, CDR2 FQGNSA. The CDR3: CASSPWGEFTGELFF. The CDR3 bases are TGTGCCAGCAGCCCTTGGGGGGAATTCACCGGGGAGCTGTTTTTT.

The rearrangement uses TRBV19 and TRBJ2-7; TRBD1 agrees at 7 bases. This CDR3 comprises 13 residues. V shed 4 bases, J shed 7 bases, and the junction held 7 bases outside the gene matches. Germline V CDR1 and CDR2: LNHDA, SQIVND (reference sequence). The CDR3 region is CASSTGQAGEQYF. In DNA form, the CDR3 reads TGTGCCAGTAGTACCGGACAGGCAGGAGAGCAGTACTTC.

This sequence joins TRBV6-1 and TRBJ2-7; 8 bases map to TRBD1. This CDR3 region has 15 residues. Germline lookup yields CDR1 MNHNS and CDR2 SASEGT. The V gene end was trimmed by 6 bases and the J gene end by 8 bases; junction bases not matched to a gene: 15. As DNA, the CDR3 is TGTGCCAGCAGCCGCGGGACAGGTTTTAATATCCAGCAGTACTTC. This gives the protein CASSRGTGFNIQQYF.

This clone is classed as medium-sized. V gene TRBV18 combines with J gene TRBJ2-1, with 8 positions matching TRBD2. Germline V lookup: CDR1 KGHSH, CDR2 LQKENI. The J segment lost 3 bases and the V segment lost 3 bases, leaving 7 bases of the junction unmatched. CDR3 length: 16 amino acids. The CDR3 bases are TGTGCCAGCTCACCGATACCGGGACTAGACTACAATGAGCAGTTCTTC. It yields the protein CASSPIPGLDYNEQFF.

The chain couples TRBV28 to TRBJ2-4; tentative D call: TRBD1 (5 bases). Germline V gene lookup returns CDR1 MDHEN and CDR2 SYDVKM. CDR3 length equals 14 residues. V lost 3 bases and J lost 1, with 7 bases in between. CDR3 sequence (DNA): TGTGCCAGCAGTTTGGGGCAGGCCAAAAACATTCAGTACTTC. Translating gives CASSLGQAKNIQYF. Based on the CDR3 plus reference TRBV28 and TRBJ2-4, the full variable domain is DVKVTQSSRYLVKRTGEKVFLECVQDMDHENMFWYRQDPGLGLRLIYFSYDVKMKEKGDIPEGYSVSREKKERFSLILESASTNQTSMYLCASSLGQAKNIQYFGAGTRLSVL.

The chain uses TRBV9 and TRBJ2-7; 16 nucleotides line up with TRBD2. The CDR3 consists of 17 residues. CDR1 and CDR2 from the germline V gene are SGDLS and YYNGEE. Trimming at V came to 2 bases and at J to 2 bases, leaving 4 bases not matched to a gene. CDR3 amino acids: CASSVGTSGGAAYEQYF. In DNA, the CDR3 is TGTGCCAGCAGCGTCGGGACTAGCGGGGGGGCAGCCTACGAGCAGTACTTC.

The gene calls are TRBV2 and TRBJ2-3, with TRBD1 as a possible D gene (5 bases). The CDR3 sequence is 14 residues long. V was pared by 7 bases and J by 1 base, with 12 bases between. Germline V gene data show CDR1 as SNHLY and CDR2 as FYNNEI. The CDR3 spells CASNNRQGTDTQYF. The CDR3 nucleotides read TGTGCCAGCAACAACAGGCAAGGCACAGATACGCAGTATTTT.

In this sample, this clone turned up many times. The chain recombines TRBV15 with TRBJ1-3; D is uncertain. V lost 1 base to trimming and J lost 4 bases, with 11 bases between them. Germline V gene sequence: CDR1 LNHNV, CDR2 YYDKDF (reference sequence). The CDR3 is 15 amino acids. The CDR3 region has the DNA TGTGCCACCAGCAGAGGGGCGGGGAAGGGAAACACCATATATTTT. It codes for CATSRGAGKGNTIYF.

The chain joins TRBV7-2 to TRBJ2-3, with 11 bases identical to TRBD2. The junction had 5 bases not matched to a gene; V was cut back by 1 base and J by 8 bases. Germline CDR1 and CDR2: SGHTA and FQGNSA. The length of the CDR3 is 15 residues. The CDR3 sequence is CASSLVLAGGGTQYF. The CDR3 coding sequence is TGTGCCAGCAGCTTAGTGCTAGCGGGAGGAGGTACGCAGTATTTT.

The chain carries TRBV7-2 and TRBJ2-5; perhaps TRBD1 as D (6 bases). Trimming pared 6 bases from V and 5 bases from J, leaving 16 bases between. This CDR3 is 14 amino acids long. Germline-derived CDR1 and CDR2 are SGHTA and FQGNSA. The CDR3 protein is CASRPDRSAETQYF. The DNA for the CDR3 is TGTGCCAGCAGACCCGACAGGTCGGCGGAGACCCAGTACTTC.

V and J are TRBV6-1 and TRBJ2-7, with TRBD2 matching over 7 bases. Germline loops: CDR1 MNHNS, CDR2 SASEGT. This CDR3 region has 15 residues. The V gene end was trimmed by 6 bases and the J gene end by 6 bases; junction bases not matched to a gene: 14. CDR3 sequence reads: CASRPSDGRRSEQYF. CDR3 DNA: TGTGCCAGCAGGCCCTCTGACGGGAGGAGGAGCGAGCAGTACTTC.

This chain joins TRBV5-1 and TRBJ2-3, with 10 bases fitting TRBD1. From germline, CDR1 is SGHRS and CDR2 YFSETQ. Unmatched junction bases numbered 4, after V lost 4 bases and J lost 2 bases. The CDR3 loop spans 15 amino acids. The CDR3 DNA follows: TGCGCCAGCAGCCTCGGGACAGGGGTCACAGATACGCAGTATTTT. Translating it yields CASSLGTGVTDTQYF.

The gene calls are TRBV29-1 and TRBJ1-3, with 7 bases identical to TRBD1. Germline V gives CDR1 SQVTM, CDR2 ANQGSEA. J gave up 4 bases and V 6 bases, and 3 bases lay outside the gene matches. The CDR3 loop spans 12 amino acids. CDR3 nucleotide sequence: TGCAGCGTCGGACAGGACGGAAACACCATATATTTT. Protein: CSVGQDGNTIYF.

In its sample, this clone was seen a few times. The chain is built from TRBV2 and TRBJ1-2, with D perhaps TRBD1 (5 bases). CDR1 is SNHLY, CDR2 FYNNEI, per germline. The CDR3 sequence is 11 residues long. V lost 10 bases and J 6 bases, leaving 12 bases between the germline ends. Here the CDR3 reads CATGRGNGYTF. The CDR3 bases are TGTGCCACCGGGAGGGGCAATGGCTACACCTTC.

The chain combines TRBV4-2 with TRBJ1-2; 9 nucleotides match TRBD1. This CDR3 contains 15 residues. With 4 bases clipped from V and 3 bases from J, the junction kept 6 bases outside the gene matches. CDR1 LGHNA and CDR2 YNFKEQ come from the germline V gene. The DNA of the CDR3 is TGTGCCAGCAGCCCCCGGACAGGGGCGGACTATGGCTACACCTTC. Amino acid sequence: CASSPRTGADYGYTF.

This clone was detected a few times. The chain couples TRBV15 to TRBJ1-6; D ambiguous. Trimming pared 5 bases from V and 0 bases from J, leaving 8 bases between. From germline, CDR1 is LNHNV and CDR2 YYDKDF (reference sequence). The CDR3 totals 15 residues. CDR3 region: CATSPAVSYNSPLHF. CDR3 nucleotide sequence: TGTGCCACCAGCCCCGCCGTCTCCTATAATTCACCCCTCCACTTT.

This clone was detected a few times. The genes are TRBV28 and TRBJ1-1, with D possibly TRBD1 on 5 matching bases. Germline loops: CDR1 MDHEN, CDR2 SYDVKM. This CDR3 has 15 residues. V was clipped by 4 bases and J by 4 bases, with 16 bases between them. As DNA, the CDR3 is TGTGCCAGCAGTTCACCCGGGGGTCCTTCCACTGAAGCTTTCTTT. Its protein is CASSSPGGPSTEAFF.

The chain employs TRBV6-1 and TRBJ2-7; no clear D. Looked up from germline, CDR1 is MNHNS and CDR2 is SASEGT. There are 11 residues in the CDR3. Between the trimmed V and J ends, which lost 3 bases and 3 bases, there was a span of 3 bases. The CDR3 nucleotides are TGTGCCAGCAGTGAGGGCTACGAGCAGTACTTC. It translates to CASSEGYEQYF.

The chain uses TRBV6-6 and TRBJ1-2; the match to TRBD1 covers 7 bases. Germline lookup yields CDR1 MNHNY and CDR2 SVGAGI (reference sequence). The CDR3 spans 14 residues. Germline trimming cut 5 bases from V and 3 bases from J; bases unmatched to any gene: 6. The CDR3 loop reads CASSDRDRYYGYTF. The CDR3 bases are TGTGCCAGCAGTGACCGGGACAGATACTATGGCTACACCTTC.

This clone appeared a single time. This sequence joins TRBV11-3 and TRBJ1-1; D might be TRBD1 (5 bases). CDR1 SGHNT and CDR2 YENEEA come from the germline V gene. CDR3 length equals 15 residues. V was cut by 1 base and J by 0 bases, with 9 bases left in between. CDR3 amino acids: CASSLGGAMNTEAFF. CDR3 nucleotides: TGTGCCAGCAGCTTAGGAGGGGCCATGAACACTGAAGCTTTCTTT. The variable domain in full, completed from reference TRBV11-3 and TRBJ1-1, reads EAGVVQSPRYKIIEKKQPVAFWCNPISGHNTLYWYLQNLGQGPELLIRYENEEAVDDSQLPKDRFSAERLKGVDSTLKIQPAELGDSAVYLCASSLGGAMNTEAFFGQGTRLTVV.

There are many counts of this clone. J is TRBJ2-1 and V is TRBV27, with 8 bases lining up with TRBD2. The germline gives CDR1 MNHEY, CDR2 SMNVEV (reference sequence). CDR3 length: 14 residues. Germline trimming cut 6 bases from V and 5 bases from J; bases unmatched to any gene: 6. In nucleotides, the CDR3 is TGTGCCAGCAGCCGAGGACTAGCCCACAATGAGCAGTTCTTC. Encoded protein: CASSRGLAHNEQFF.

The chain employs TRBV7-9 and TRBJ1-1; D perhaps matches TRBD1 (5 bases). V lost 4 bases to trimming and J lost 0 bases, with 12 bases between them. The V gene's germline CDR1 is SEHNR and CDR2 FQNEAQ (reference sequence). This CDR3 comprises 15 residues. The CDR3 region is CASSSSWGMNTEAFF. The CDR3 nucleotides read TGTGCCAGCAGCTCCTCGTGGGGGATGAACACTGAAGCTTTCTTT. The entire variable domain, with the rest obtained from reference TRBV7-9 and TRBJ1-1, is as follows: DTGVSQNPRHKITKRGQNVTFRCDPISEHNRLYWYRQTLGQGPEFLTYFQNEAQLEKSRLLSDRFSAERPKGSFSTLEIQRTEQGDSAMYLCASSSSWGMNTEAFFGQGTRLTVV.

The genes are TRBV10-1 and TRBJ2-5, with D unclear. V was shortened by 0 bases and J by 1 base, with 3 bases between the two germline ends. The CDR3 is 13 residues long. CDR1 and CDR2 from the germline V gene are WNHNN and SYGVQD (reference sequence). The CDR3, as DNA: TGCGCCAGCAGTGAGTCGGGCCAAGAGACCCAGTACTTC. Translating it yields CASSESGQETQYF.

This clone is medium-sized in the sample. This rearrangement joins TRBV28 to TRBJ2-7; 13 bases are shared with TRBD2. Germline V gene sequence: CDR1 MDHEN, CDR2 SYDVKM. V shed 2 bases and J 6 bases; nucleotides not matched to a gene: 1. The CDR3 spans 14 residues. The CDR3 sequence: CASSLGLAGVEQYF. As DNA, the CDR3 is TGTGCCAGCAGTTTAGGACTAGCGGGAGTCGAGCAGTACTTC. The whole variable domain, remainder taken from reference TRBV28 and TRBJ2-7, is DVKVTQSSRYLVKRTGEKVFLECVQDMDHENMFWYRQDPGLGLRLIYFSYDVKMKEKGDIPEGYSVSREKKERFSLILESASTNQTSMYLCASSLGLAGVEQYFGPGTRLTVT.

The chain uses TRBV7-8 and TRBJ1-4; weak D call: TRBD1 (6 bases). The CDR3 totals 18 residues. V dropped 4 bases and J dropped 5 bases, with 23 bases sitting between them. From germline, CDR1 is SGHVS and CDR2 FQNEAQ. Written as DNA, the CDR3 is TGTGCCAGCAGCTCGCGCCCCAGGTTTCAGGGGCCCAATGAAAAACTGTTTTTT. Amino acids: CASSSRPRFQGPNEKLFF.

In nucleotides, the CDR3 is TGTGCCAGCAGCTTGGTTCCTAGCGGGGGCCCCTACGAGCAGTACTTC. It yields the protein CASSLVPSGGPYEQYF. V usage is TRBV5-5 and J usage is TRBJ2-7; 10 nucleotides agree with TRBD2. Germline CDR1 SGHKS, CDR2 YYEKEE (reference sequence). This CDR3 spans 16 amino acids. The V segment lost 0 bases and the J segment 2 bases; nucleotides outside the gene matches: 5.

This clone has more than one count but fewer than ten. The DNA of the CDR3 is TGTGCCATCAGCCGAGGGACATCGAGCTCCTACAATGAGCAGTTCTTC. Amino acids: CAISRGTSSSYNEQFF. The J gene is TRBJ2-1, the V gene TRBV10-3; D possibly corresponds to TRBD1 (6 bases). Germline CDR1 ENHRY, CDR2 SYGVKD. Deletions cut 6 bases from V and 0 bases from J, with 15 bases between. The CDR3 length is 16 residues.

The table lists this clone with a few counts. The V gene is TRBV5-4, the J gene TRBJ1-2, with D possibly TRBD1 on 5 matching bases. This CDR3 is 12 amino acids long. Germline CDR1 and CDR2: SGHNT and YYREEE (reference sequence). The V end was cut by 1 base, the J end by 8 bases, with 9 bases between. In DNA, the CDR3 is TGTGCCAGCAGCTTGTATCAGGGCGGCTACACCTTC. Translation: CASSLYQGGYTF.

This chain uses TRBV28 with TRBJ1-1; D ambiguous. This CDR3 has 14 residues. With 5 bases removed from V and 4 bases from J, the gap between germline ends came to 14 bases. The germline V gene encodes CDR1 MDHEN and CDR2 SYDVKM. The chain's CDR3 is CASSIRAVGTEAFF. CDR3 nucleotide sequence: TGTGCCAGCAGTATCCGGGCCGTGGGCACTGAAGCTTTCTTT.

This chain connects TRBV6-5 to TRBJ2-7; 9 positions match TRBD1. Germline V gene lookup returns CDR1 MNHEY and CDR2 SVGAGI. The CDR3 is 14 amino acids. With 0 bases clipped from V and 3 bases from J, the junction kept 0 bases outside the gene matches. DNA for the CDR3: TGTGCCAGCAGTTACTCGACAGGGGGCTACGAGCAGTACTTC. Its protein is CASSYSTGGYEQYF.

J is TRBJ2-7 and V is TRBV18; perhaps D is TRBD1 or TRBD2 (5 bases each). Trimming left V 6 bases short and J 2 bases short, with 14 bases between. The CDR3 runs 14 residues. Germline V lookup: CDR1 KGHSH, CDR2 LQKENI. The CDR3 sequence: CASSTGTAAYEQYF. The CDR3 DNA is TGTGCCAGCTCTACCGGGACGGCTGCCTACGAGCAGTACTTC.

This chain uses TRBV9 with TRBJ2-3, with TRBD1 identical over 9 bases. The germline gives CDR1 SGDLS, CDR2 YYNGEE. After removal of 0 bases from V and 4 bases from J, the junction contained 3 bases not matched to a gene. The CDR3 runs 15 residues. The CDR3 region is CASSVDGTGPDTQYF. In DNA, the CDR3 is TGTGCCAGCAGCGTAGACGGGACAGGGCCAGATACGCAGTATTTT.